This T cell receptor beta chain was recovered during a study of beta chain features in type 1 diabetes. Study-wide points: TCRB CDR3 length was moderately but significantly reduced in all four CD4+ subsets of Type 1 diabetes patients.

In regard to this clone: The target antigen is unknown.

What was sequenced were expressed TCRB transcripts, since all of the isolated RNA had been reverse transcribed. Clones were sequenced by immunoSEQ multiplex PCR, and TCRdb holds only the in-frame ones, with some missing. The sample comprises some 150,000 clones, approximately 10% of which are singletons, and 0.65% rests with the top ten. V was clipped by 0 bases and J by 4 bases, with 13 bases between them. This CDR3 region has 16 residues. Per germline, CDR1 MGHRA and CDR2 YSYEKL. The chain uses TRBV4-1 and TRBJ1-3; possibly TRBD1 for D (6 bases). The sequenced material came from central memory CD4+ T cells from blood. This clonotype was obtained from a woman aged 40 to 50 in good health. CDR3 residues: CASSQDEAGAGNTIYF. For the CDR3, the DNA is TGCGCCAGCAGCCAAGATGAGGCAGGGGCGGGAAACACCATATATTTT.